The clone carrying this T cell receptor beta chain appeared a few times. As yet, its antigen is unknown. This specimen belongs to a study of cytomegalovirus exposure and HLA in healthy donors. PCR primers comprised 60 Vbeta and 13 Jbeta primers. The method was immunoSEQ multiplex PCR; TCRdb's version includes in-frame clones alone and lacks a portion of them. The repertoire holds fewer than 150,000 clones, approximately 80% seen once, with about 6.8% in the top ten. This CDR3 is built from 15 residues. In germline, CDR1 is ENHRY, CDR2 SYGVKD. V shed 4 bases and J 4 bases; nucleotides not matched to a gene: 6. Whole-study results and caveats: The study carried out a later analysis of TCR beta sequences. It associated 15,000 to 20,000 of them with specific HLA alleles at a false discovery rate of 0.05. An analysis that came later showed most CMV-associated TCR beta chains appearing HLA-restricted. A later analysis linked a missense variant in DCLRE1C to the trimming of TCR beta V and J genes. The investigators catalogued 150 to 200 TCR beta chains as cytomegalovirus-associated.

The chain is built from TRBV10-3 and TRBJ1-2; 10 bases are shared with TRBD1. The TCR originated in a woman aged 40 to 55 in good health and CMV-seropositive. Material: PBMCs. The DNA for the CDR3 is TGTGCCATCAGTGTTGGGACAGGGGCCCTCTATGGCTACACCTTC. Protein product: CAISVGTGALYGYTF.